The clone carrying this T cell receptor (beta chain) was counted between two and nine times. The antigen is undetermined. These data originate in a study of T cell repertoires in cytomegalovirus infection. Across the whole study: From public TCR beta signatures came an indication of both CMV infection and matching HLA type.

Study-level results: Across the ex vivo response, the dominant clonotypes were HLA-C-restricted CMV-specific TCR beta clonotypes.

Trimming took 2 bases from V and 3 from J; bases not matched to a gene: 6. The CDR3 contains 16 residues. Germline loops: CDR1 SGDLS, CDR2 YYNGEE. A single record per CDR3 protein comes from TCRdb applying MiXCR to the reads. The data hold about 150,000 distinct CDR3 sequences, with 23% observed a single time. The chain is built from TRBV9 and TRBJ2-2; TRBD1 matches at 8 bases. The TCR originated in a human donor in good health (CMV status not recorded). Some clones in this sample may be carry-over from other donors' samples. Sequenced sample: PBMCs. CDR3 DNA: TGTGCCAGCAGCGTCCTCGACAGGGGAGACACCGGGGAGCTGTTTTTT. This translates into CASSVLDRGDTGELFF.